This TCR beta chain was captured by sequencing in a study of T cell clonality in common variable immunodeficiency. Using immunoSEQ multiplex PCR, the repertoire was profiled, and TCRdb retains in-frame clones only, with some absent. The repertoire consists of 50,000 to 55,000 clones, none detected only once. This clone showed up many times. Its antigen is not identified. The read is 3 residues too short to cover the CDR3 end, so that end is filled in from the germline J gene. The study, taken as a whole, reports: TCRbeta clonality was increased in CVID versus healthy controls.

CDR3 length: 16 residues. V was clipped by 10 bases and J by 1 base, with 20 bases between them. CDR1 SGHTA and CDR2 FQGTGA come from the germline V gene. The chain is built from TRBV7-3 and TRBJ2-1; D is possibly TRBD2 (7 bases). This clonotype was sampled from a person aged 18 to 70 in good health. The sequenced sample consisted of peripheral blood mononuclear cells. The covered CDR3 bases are TGTGCCACTGCTACGAGGGGGAGGGCGTCCTACAATGAG. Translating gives CATATRGRASYNE. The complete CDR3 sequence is CATATRGRASYNEQFF.